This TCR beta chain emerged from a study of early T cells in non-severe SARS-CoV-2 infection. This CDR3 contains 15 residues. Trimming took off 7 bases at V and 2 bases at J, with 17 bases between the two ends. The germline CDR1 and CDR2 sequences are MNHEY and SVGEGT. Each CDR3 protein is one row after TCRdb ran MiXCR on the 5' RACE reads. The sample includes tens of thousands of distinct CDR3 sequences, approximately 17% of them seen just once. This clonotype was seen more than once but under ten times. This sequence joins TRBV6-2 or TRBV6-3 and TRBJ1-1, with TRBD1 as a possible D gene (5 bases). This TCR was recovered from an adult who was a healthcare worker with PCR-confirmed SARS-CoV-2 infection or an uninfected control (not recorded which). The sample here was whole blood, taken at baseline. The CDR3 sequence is CASTRDGRSNTEAFF. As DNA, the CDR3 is TGTGCCAGCACCCGGGACGGCCGCTCTAACACTGAAGCTTTCTTT.